These 21 T cell receptor beta chains originate from one sample sequenced in a study of shared clonotypes between healthy human individuals. TCRdb's copy holds only in-frame clones and misses some; the assay was immunoSEQ multiplex PCR. The repertoire holds roughly 2,000,000 clones, about 93% seen once, with 1.5% to 2% in the top ten. CD45RO-negative, CCR7-selected cells formed the naive CD8 fraction, which excluded terminally differentiated effector memory CD45RA+ cells. The sample consisted of naive CD8+ T cells from PBMCs. All receptors derive from a man between 18 and 35 years old in good health. Some clones in this sample may be carry-over from other donors' samples.

V is TRBV5-5 and J is TRBJ2-3, with a weak D call TRBD2 (5 bases). CDR1 is SGHKS, CDR2 YYEKEE, per germline (reference sequence). CDR3 length: 16 residues. V dropped 4 bases and J dropped 1 base, with 16 bases sitting between them. The CDR3 sequence: CASSEDEGWGTDTQYF. Written as DNA, the CDR3 is TGTGCCAGCAGCGAGGACGAGGGCTGGGGCACAGATACGCAGTATTTT. Together with reference TRBV5-5 and TRBJ2-3, the CDR3 gives the full variable domain: DAGVTQSPTHLIKTRGQQVTLRCSPISGHKSVSWYQQVLGQGPQFIFQYYEKEERGRGNFPDRFSARQFPNYSSELNVNALLLGDSALYLCASSEDEGWGTDTQYFGPGTRLTVL.

The chain has TRBV7-9 and TRBJ2-5, with 8 bases aligning to TRBD1. The V gene's germline CDR1 is SEHNR and CDR2 FQNEAQ (reference sequence). The CDR3 covers 16 residues. Trimming took 5 bases from V and 4 from J; bases not matched to a gene: 12. The CDR3 nucleotides are TGTGCCAGCAGCCCCCGGACAGGGATCGGGGCAGAGACCCAGTACTTC. This sequence encodes CASSPRTGIGAETQYF.

The chain uses TRBV29-1 and TRBJ2-2; 7 positions agree with TRBD1. Germline CDR1 reads SQVTM; CDR2 reads ANQGSEA. With 3 bases clipped from V and 3 bases from J, the junction kept 7 bases outside the gene matches. CDR3 length: 15 residues. CDR3: CSVERRGGDTGELFF. As DNA, the CDR3 is TGCAGCGTTGAGCGGAGAGGGGGCGACACCGGGGAGCTGTTTTTT.

The V and J genes are TRBV6-5 and TRBJ2-1; 7 nucleotides align to TRBD2. This CDR3 comprises 13 residues. Germline CDR1 and CDR2: MNHEY and SVGAGI. Trimming cost V 6 bases and J 4 bases; bases outside gene matches: 3. CDR3 residues: CASRLAIYNEQFF. DNA of the CDR3: TGTGCCAGCAGACTAGCGATATACAATGAGCAGTTCTTC.

The V and J genes are TRBV28 and TRBJ2-7, with 7 nucleotides matching TRBD1. Germline trimming cut 5 bases from V and 4 bases from J; bases unmatched to any gene: 14. Germline CDR1 and CDR2: MDHEN and SYDVKM. The CDR3 length is 16 residues. The CDR3 DNA reads TGTGCCAGCAGTGAACCTCCCGGGACAGATGGTTACGAGCAGTACTTC. Its protein product is CASSEPPGTDGYEQYF.

The chain uses TRBV9 and TRBJ2-4; tentative D call: TRBD1 (7 bases). This CDR3 spans 16 amino acids. V was trimmed by 4 bases and J by 0 bases, leaving 14 bases between them. CDR1 SGDLS and CDR2 YYNGEE come from the germline V gene. The CDR3 coding sequence is TGTGCCAGCAGCCCCCCCAGGGGGGTAGCCAAAAACATTCAGTACTTC. This sequence encodes CASSPPRGVAKNIQYF.

This clone was recorded a few times. The rearrangement joins TRBV6-6 to TRBJ1-5; D unresolved. Between the trimmed V and J ends, which lost 9 bases and 0 bases, there was a span of 12 bases. The CDR3 is 14 amino acids. Germline CDR1 MNHNY, CDR2 SVGAGI (reference sequence). The DNA for the CDR3 is TGTGCCAGTGCTGGGTACTATAGCAATCAGCCCCAGCATTTT. Protein product: CASAGYYSNQPQHF.

In regard to this clone: Different DNA sequences within this sample yield the same CDR3. The J gene is TRBJ2-1, the V gene TRBV28; tentatively, D is TRBD2 (6 bases). The CDR3 runs to 16 residues. The germline V gene has CDR1 MDHEN and CDR2 SYDVKM. Trimming took off 5 bases at V and 0 bases at J, with 14 bases between the two ends. This CDR3 reads CASSTLAESSYNEQFF. The CDR3 DNA follows: TGTGCCAGCAGTACCTTAGCGGAAAGCTCCTACAATGAGCAGTTCTTC.

The genes are TRBV18 and TRBJ1-1; tentative D call: TRBD1 (5 bases). Germline CDR1 and CDR2: KGHSH and LQKENI. Trimming removed 4 bases from V and 4 bases from J, with 19 bases in between. The CDR3 runs to 16 residues. The CDR3 DNA sequence: TGTGCCAGCTCACACCTTCGGGGGGAAGGTGGCACTGAAGCTTTCTTT. Amino acids: CASSHLRGEGGTEAFF. Combining the CDR3 with reference TRBV18 and TRBJ1-1 gives the whole variable domain NAGVMQNPRHLVRRRGQEARLRCSPMKGHSHVYWYRQLPEEGLKFMVYLQKENIIDESGMPKERFSAEFPKEGPSILRIQQVVRGDSAAYFCASSHLRGEGGTEAFFGQGTRLTVV.

The J gene is TRBJ2-7, the V gene TRBV7-5; whether TRBD2, the table's D call, matches the DNA was not checked. TRBV7-5 is termed a pseudogene. The CDR3 has 18 residues. CDR3 bases: TGTGTCAGAAGCTTGATCGGGACTAGCGGGGGGGTCTCCTACGAGCAGTACTTC. Translating gives CVRSLIGTSGGVSYEQYF.

The V call is TRBV9, the J call TRBJ2-7, with D possibly TRBD2 on 6 matching bases. The CDR3 has 14 residues. Trimming shortened V by 4 bases and J by 4 bases, and 15 bases separated the two germline ends. CDR1 is SGDLS, CDR2 YYNGEE, per germline. In DNA, the CDR3 is TGTGCCAGCAGCCCCCGCACTAGCTCATACGAGCAGTACTTC. As protein: CASSPRTSSYEQYF.

The chain employs TRBV29-1 and TRBJ1-2; D gene ambiguous. CDR1 and CDR2 from the germline V gene are SQVTM and ANQGSEA. Trimming took off 2 bases at V and 4 bases at J, with 14 bases between the two ends. This CDR3 contains 14 residues. DNA for the CDR3: TGCAGCGTTGAAAGCCAGGACCCTTTCTATGGCTACACCTTC. Translating it yields CSVESQDPFYGYTF.

V is TRBV13 and J is TRBJ2-1; 10 nucleotides match TRBD2. The CDR3 is 14 amino acids. V trimming: 6 bases; J trimming: 3 bases; junction bases outside the gene matches: 2. Germline-derived CDR1 and CDR2 are PRHDT and FYEKMQ (reference sequence). For the CDR3, the DNA is TGTGCCAGCAGTGGACTAGCGGTCTACAATGAGCAGTTCTTC. This translates into CASSGLAVYNEQFF.

The rearrangement uses TRBV27 and TRBJ2-1, with 11 bases matching TRBD2. The V gene end was trimmed by 5 bases and the J gene end by 0 bases; junction bases not matched to a gene: 6. The CDR3 extends over 17 amino acids. From germline, CDR1 is MNHEY and CDR2 SMNVEV (reference sequence). The CDR3 DNA sequence: TGTGCCAGCAGTGGGGACCTAGCGGGAGGCTCCTACAATGAGCAGTTCTTC. It encodes CASSGDLAGGSYNEQFF.

Turning to this clone: The sample carries other DNA sequences with the same CDR3. CDR3 bases: TGTGCCAGCAGCTTGGGACTGAACACCGGGGAGCTGTTTTTT. Its translation is CASSLGLNTGELFF. The rearrangement uses TRBV7-7 and TRBJ2-2, with D possibly TRBD2 on 6 matching bases. V was shortened by 3 bases and J by 1 base, with 6 bases between the two germline ends. The germline V gene has CDR1 SSHAT and CDR2 FNYEAQ (reference sequence). This CDR3 has 14 residues.

The gene calls are TRBV15 and TRBJ2-1; 7 bases line up with TRBD1. The CDR3 covers 18 residues. CDR1 is LNHNV, CDR2 YYDKDF, per germline (reference sequence). Trimming removed 3 bases from V and 6 bases from J; junction bases left unmatched: 17. The DNA of the CDR3 is TGTGCCACCAGCAGTCCAACCATGGGCCGAAGGGGGCCCAATGAGCAGTTCTTC. Translating it yields CATSSPTMGRRGPNEQFF. Drawing the rest from reference TRBV15 and TRBJ2-1, the complete variable domain is DAMVIQNPRYQVTQFGKPVTLSCSQTLNHNVMYWYQQKSSQAPKLLFHYYDKDFNNEADTPDNFQSRRPNTSFCFLDIRSPGLGDTAMYLCATSSPTMGRRGPNEQFFGPGTRLTVL.

V and J are TRBV7-6 and TRBJ2-5, with 13 bases matching TRBD2. Trimming removed 5 bases from V and 4 bases from J; junction bases left unmatched: 16. The CDR3 totals 19 residues. Germline CDR1 SGHVS, CDR2 FNYEAQ. CDR3 sequence reads: CASSPRLAGGRGRRETQYF. In DNA, the CDR3 is TGTGCCAGCAGCCCGCGACTAGCGGGAGGAAGAGGGCGGAGAGAGACCCAGTACTTC.

The chain joins TRBV7-3 to TRBJ1-1; 7 bases are shared with TRBD1. Germline values: CDR1 SGHTA, CDR2 FQGTGA. Unmatched junction bases numbered 4, after V lost 2 bases and J lost 1 base. The CDR3 runs to 15 residues. As DNA, the CDR3 is TGTGCCAGCAGCTTACTGGGGGACAGGAACACTGAAGCTTTCTTT. It yields the protein CASSLLGDRNTEAFF.

This chain links TRBV4-3 with TRBJ2-2; no firm D call. V lost 0 bases and J lost 0, with 11 bases in between. Germline V lookup: CDR1 LGHNA, CDR2 YSLEER. This CDR3 has 17 residues. CDR3 protein: CASSQDRTAANTGELFF. The CDR3 DNA is TGCGCCAGCAGCCAAGATCGGACCGCCGCGAACACCGGGGAGCTGTTTTTT.

This clone was observed a few times. The rearrangement joins TRBV5-8 to TRBJ1-1; D not certain. The germline V and J ends were trimmed by 5 bases and 0 bases, with 8 bases remaining between them. The CDR3 extends over 13 amino acids. CDR1 and CDR2 (germline): SGHTS, YDEGEE. CDR3 sequence: CASSPRMNTEAFF. CDR3 nucleotides: TGTGCCAGCAGTCCCCGTATGAACACTGAAGCTTTCTTT.

The gene calls are TRBV15 and TRBJ1-1; possibly TRBD1 for D (6 bases). The length of the CDR3 is 16 residues. Trimming pared 5 bases from V and 1 base from J, leaving 17 bases between. Germline V CDR1 and CDR2: LNHNV, YYDKDF (reference sequence). The CDR3 loop is CATSGLEDSRNTEAFF. As DNA, the CDR3 is TGTGCCACCAGCGGACTCGAGGACAGCCGGAACACTGAAGCTTTCTTT.